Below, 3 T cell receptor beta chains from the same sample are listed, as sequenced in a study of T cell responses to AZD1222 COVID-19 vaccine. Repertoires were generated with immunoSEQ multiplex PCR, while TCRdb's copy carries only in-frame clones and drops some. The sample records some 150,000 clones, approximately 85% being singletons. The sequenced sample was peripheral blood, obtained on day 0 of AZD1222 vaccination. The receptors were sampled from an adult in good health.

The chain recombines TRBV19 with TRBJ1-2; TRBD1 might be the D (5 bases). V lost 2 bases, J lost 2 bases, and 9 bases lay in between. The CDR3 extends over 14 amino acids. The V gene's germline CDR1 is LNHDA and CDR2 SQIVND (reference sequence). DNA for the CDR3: TGTGCCAGTAGTATAAACGGGGACAACTATGGCTACACCTTC. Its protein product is CASSINGDNYGYTF.

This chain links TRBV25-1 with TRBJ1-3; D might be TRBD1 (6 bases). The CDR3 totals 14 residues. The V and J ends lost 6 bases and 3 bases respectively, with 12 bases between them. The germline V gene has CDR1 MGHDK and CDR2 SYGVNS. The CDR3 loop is CASREQGFGNTIYF. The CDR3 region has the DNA TGTGCCAGCAGGGAACAGGGATTTGGAAACACCATATATTTT.

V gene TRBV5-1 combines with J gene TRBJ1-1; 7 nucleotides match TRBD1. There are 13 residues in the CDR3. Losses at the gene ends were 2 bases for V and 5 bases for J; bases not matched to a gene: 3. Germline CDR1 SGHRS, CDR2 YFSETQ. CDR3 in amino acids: CASSLPGGTEAFF. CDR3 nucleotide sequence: TGCGCCAGCAGCTTACCAGGGGGGACTGAAGCTTTCTTT.